This T cell receptor (beta chain) appears in the sequencing data of a study of T cell responses to AZD1222 COVID-19 vaccine (dated by TCRdb to the early 2020s). Context from the whole study: A total of approximately 240 trial participants underwent TCR sequencing, of whom roughly 210 had received two doses of AZD1222 and 26 had received two doses of the MenACWY control vaccine. Trial participants were enrolled by age into 18-55, 56-69 and 70-plus year subgroups, with roughly 160, 29 and 62 TCR-sequenced participants respectively. What the study reported, not specific to this receptor: Conclusions about previously exposed vaccinees are limited, since just five or six AZD1222 recipients were seropositive for SARS-CoV-2 at baseline. Reportedly, almost half of the unique spike-specific TCRs recognized epitopes lying outside the regions that are mutated in the B.1.351 and B.1.1.7 variants. The 56-69-year group was small, and its depth increase did not reach significance, likely because of low power. Vaccine-associated CD4 TCRs spanned the whole spike protein, with dominant responses in regions 160-218 and 743-854. Because no samples from the day 14 peak response were available, repertoires could be characterized only after the peak T cell response. Participants were mostly white British, with more females than males. The authors suggested clonal diversity may have been underestimated. Spike-specific TCR breadth and depth rose significantly after two AZD1222 doses compared with day 0 and with MenACWY recipients.

What the time point label conveys for this sample: baseline before first vaccination. Vaccinee samples were obtained from the UK trials COV001 and COV002, which included a single-blind randomized controlled phase 2/3 trial of AZD1222 (ChAdOx1 nCoV-19) in healthy adults. Trial participant PBMC samples were collected at day 0 and day 28 after the second dose for TCRbeta chain sequencing. The CDR3 regions of human TCRbeta chains were subjected to immunosequencing. For the original study's pipeline: TCRs in the repertoires were matched against a reference library of SARS-CoV-2-specific TCRs that had been generated with the MIRA antigen-specificity platform. Breadth was defined as the fraction of unique TCRs that were SARS-CoV-2-associated, and depth was defined as the fraction of total T cells that were SARS-CoV-2-associated. Using the MIRA data, each spike-specific TCR was assigned both to the spike region to which the TCR was reactive and to a CD4 or CD8 class. Log10-transformed breadth and depth values were compared by one-way ANOVA with Sidak's multiple comparisons tests. Sourced from immuneACCESS, this table was stored by TCRdb with only in-frame sequences that have V and J called. A share of the clones is absent; for the studies checked, an unresolved V gene accounts for under half, and the remainder has no known explanation. V and J calls and clone size come straight from that table; D and trimming were deduced from the DNA. The table for this sample records over 120,000 clones. Clones ranked in the top ten supply 2% to 2.5% of the sample.

Via the germline V gene, CDR1 is SGHRS and CDR2 YFSETQ. V loses 0 bases at its end and J loses 2 bases; junction bases beyond the gene matches: 5. Counted from cysteine to phenylalanine, this CDR3 has 18 amino acids. Of all the DNA, just the CDR3 is kept, 54 bases in frame from base 1. A remark on this clone: The antigen it recognizes is unknown.

The sample taken for sequencing was peripheral blood. The clonotype comes from an adult in good health. This sequence uses TRBV5-1 and TRBJ2-3; the central 14 bases match TRBD2. In nucleotide form, the sequence is TGCGCCAGCAGCTTGGGGACTAGCGGGGGGCGTAACACAGATACGCAGTATTTT. Translated, it gives CASSLGTSGGRNTDTQYF. When the CDR3 is completed using the reference TRBV5-1 and TRBJ2-3 genes on either side, the full variable domain is KAGVTQTPRYLIKTRGQQVTLSCSPISGHRSVSWYQQTPGQGLQFLFEYFSETQRNKGNFPGRFSGRQFSNSRSEMNVSTLELGDSALYLCASSLGTSGGRNTDTQYFGPGTRLTVL.